Listed here are 14 T cell receptor beta chains from one sample, sequenced in a study of T cell changes during pregnancy in multiple sclerosis. Some clones are missing from TCRdb's copy, which holds only in-frame ones; the method was immunoSEQ multiplex PCR. The table includes tens of thousands of clones, 91% detected once. This sample comprised peripheral blood, obtained after pregnancy. The receptors shown here come from a female donor in good health, enrolled as a control in a pregnancy study.

The V and J genes are TRBV11-3 and TRBJ2-5, with 8 bases identical to TRBD1. Germline CDR1 reads SGHNT; CDR2 reads YENEEA. CDR3 length equals 14 residues. The trim removed 5 bases at V and 3 bases at J, leaving 5 bases unmatched. CDR3 nucleotide sequence: TGTGCCAGCAGCACGGCGACAGGGGAAGAGACCCAGTACTTC. This encodes CASSTATGEETQYF.

The chain carries TRBV7-9 and TRBJ2-7; 10 bases match TRBD1. The CDR3 is 15 amino acids. Germline V gene sequence: CDR1 SEHNR, CDR2 FQNEAQ (reference sequence). Trimming at V came to 5 bases and at J to 3 bases, leaving 7 bases not matched to a gene. The CDR3, as DNA: TGTGCCAGCAGCGTGACAGGGGGCGAAGTCTACGAGCAGTACTTC. Amino acids: CASSVTGGEVYEQYF.

The chain carries TRBV7-2 and TRBJ2-3; weak D call: TRBD2 (5 bases). V gave up 5 bases and J gave up 2 bases, with 14 bases separating them. In germline, CDR1 is SGHTA, CDR2 FQGNSA. The CDR3 runs to 15 residues. CDR3 nucleotide sequence: TGTGCCAGCAGCGGCGTTGAGGGTTCCACAGATACGCAGTATTTT. This sequence encodes CASSGVEGSTDTQYF.

The chain employs TRBV5-6 and TRBJ1-4; 7 bases map to TRBD1. The trim removed 1 base at V and 5 bases at J, leaving 2 bases unmatched. The germline V gene has CDR1 SGHDT and CDR2 YYEEEE. CDR3 length equals 14 residues. The CDR3 spells CASSLTGENEKLFF. CDR3 nucleotides: TGTGCCAGCAGCTTGACAGGGGAGAATGAAAAACTGTTTTTT.

V gene TRBV2 combines with J gene TRBJ1-2; maybe TRBD1 (5 bases). The CDR3 extends over 14 amino acids. The ends were cut back, 2 bases at V and 4 bases at J, with 11 bases in the middle. The germline V gene encodes CDR1 SNHLY and CDR2 FYNNEI. The CDR3 DNA is TGTGCCAGCAGTGAATTGGGGCAGGGCTATGGCTACACCTTC. Encoded protein: CASSELGQGYGYTF.

The table lists this clone with a count of one. The chain employs TRBV6-6 and TRBJ2-5, with 7 bases identical to TRBD1. The germline gives CDR1 MNHNY, CDR2 SVGAGI (reference sequence). There are 14 residues in the CDR3. J was trimmed by 5 bases and V by 4 bases; bases with no gene match: 7. CDR3 amino acids: CASSSTGLPETQYF. DNA for the CDR3: TGTGCCAGCAGTTCGACAGGGCTACCGGAGACCCAGTACTTC.

The chain employs TRBV7-3 and TRBJ2-2, with TRBD1 matching 7 bases. Germline values: CDR1 SGHTA, CDR2 FQGTGA. V was clipped by 7 bases and J by 3 bases; unmatched bases: 5. The CDR3 totals 14 residues. In DNA, the CDR3 is TGTGCCAGCAAGGGGACAGCGGACACCGGGGAGCTGTTTTTT. This encodes CASKGTADTGELFF.

CDR3 loop: CASSQLEVVENTIYF. The CDR3 DNA sequence: TGCGCCAGCAGTCAATTGGAGGTAGTAGAAAACACCATATATTTT. J is TRBJ1-3 and V is TRBV23-1; D uncertain. TRBV23-1 is given ORF status, its function remaining uncertain. The CDR3 covers 15 residues. V lost 1 base and J 6 bases, leaving 13 bases between the germline ends.

The chain combines TRBV6-4 with TRBJ1-2, with a possible D match to TRBD1 (5 bases). The ends were cut back, 8 bases at V and 6 bases at J, with 13 bases in the middle. This CDR3 contains 12 residues. Germline V CDR1 and CDR2: MRHNA, SNTAGT. The DNA for the CDR3 is TGTGCCAGCCAACAATCGGGGGATGGCTACACCTTC. Amino acids: CASQQSGDGYTF.

V usage is TRBV7-6 and J usage is TRBJ1-4; D may be TRBD1 (5 bases). CDR1 and CDR2 from the germline V gene are SGHVS and FNYEAQ. Trimming took 5 bases from V and 6 from J, leaving 13 bases between them. The CDR3 totals 14 residues. The CDR3 bases are TGTGCCAGCAGCCTGGACGGGGGGTATGAAAAACTGTTTTTT. Amino acid sequence: CASSLDGGYEKLFF.

The chain uses TRBV7-3 and TRBJ2-1, with 9 bases aligning to TRBD1. The V and J ends lost 3 bases and 5 bases, in that order; junction bases with no gene match: 2. Germline V gene lookup returns CDR1 SGHTA and CDR2 FQGTGA. CDR3 length: 14 amino acids. CDR3 sequence reads: CASSFGTGNNEQFF. In DNA form, the CDR3 reads TGTGCCAGCAGCTTCGGGACAGGGAACAATGAGCAGTTCTTC. Using reference TRBV7-3 and TRBJ2-1 for the parts outside the CDR3, the full variable domain is GAGVSQTPSNKVTEKGKYVELRCDPISGHTALYWYRQSLGQGPEFLIYFQGTGAADDSGLPNDRFFAVRPEGSVSTLKIQRTERGDSAVYLCASSFGTGNNEQFFGPGTRLTVL.

The chain's CDR3 is CAISELIRAGGAEAFF. In DNA form, the CDR3 reads TGTGCCATCAGTGAGTTAATCAGGGCAGGCGGAGCTGAAGCTTTCTTT. This chain links TRBV10-3 with TRBJ1-1, with a possible D match to TRBD1 (5 bases). Germline V gene sequence: CDR1 ENHRY, CDR2 SYGVKD. Trimming shortened V by 1 base and J by 6 bases, and 18 bases separated the two germline ends. The CDR3 runs to 16 residues.

The rearrangement links TRBV7-2 to TRBJ2-7; no definite D call. V was trimmed by 5 bases and J by 0 bases, leaving 14 bases between them. In germline, CDR1 is SGHTA, CDR2 FQGNSA. The CDR3 has 15 amino acids. The DNA of the CDR3 is TGTGCCAGCAGCACGCGCGGCCCCAGCTCCTACGAGCAGTACTTC. Protein sequence: CASSTRGPSSYEQYF.

The J gene is TRBJ2-5, the V gene TRBV5-1, with a weak D call TRBD1 (6 bases). Deletions cut 0 bases from V and 2 bases from J, with 8 bases between. This CDR3 is built from 14 residues. The germline gives CDR1 SGHRS, CDR2 YFSETQ. The CDR3 is CASSLEGDQETQYF. Written as DNA, the CDR3 is TGCGCCAGCAGCTTGGAGGGGGATCAAGAGACCCAGTACTTC.